A selection of T cell receptor beta chains follows, all from one sample in a study of PD-1 blockade in classical Hodgkin lymphoma. Clones were read by immunoSEQ multiplex PCR, and TCRdb kept only the in-frame ones, dropping some. The sample lists about 12,000 clones, roughly 80% occurring once. The material sequenced was CD4+ T cells from blood, taken at baseline. The receptors were sampled from a human donor with classical Hodgkin lymphoma. CDR3s include the opening cysteine and the closing phenylalanine or tryptophan. A D gene is named only where the DNA matches it firmly. Clone size appears in some rows only: once, few, many, or a class for an expanded clone.

size | J | D | V | CDR3 | DNA
. | TRBJ2-5 | . | TRBV10-3 | CAISERRDGKTQYF | TGTGCCATCAGTGAGAGGCGGGACGGGAAGACCCAGTACTTC
. | TRBJ2-5 | TRBD2 | TRBV4-3 | CASSQDSSGGQETQYF | TGCGCCAGCAGCCAAGATTCCAGCGGGGGCCAAGAGACCCAGTACTTC
. | TRBJ2-3 | . | TRBV4-3 | CASSLGGSSTDTQYF | TGCGCCAGCAGCCTCGGGGGCTCTAGCACAGATACGCAGTATTTT
. | TRBJ1-4 | . | TRBV19 | CASSLRMGFANEKLFF | TGTGCCAGTAGCCTGCGTATGGGGTTTGCTAATGAAAAACTGTTTTTT
once | TRBJ1-3 | . | TRBV6-5 | CASSSGTFGNTIYF | TGTGCCAGCAGTTCGGGCACATTTGGAAACACCATATATTTT
. | TRBJ1-5 | TRBD1 | TRBV19 | CASSKGQGPNQPQHF | TGTGCCAGTAGTAAGGGACAGGGTCCGAATCAGCCCCAGCATTTT
. | TRBJ2-3 | . | TRBV28 | CASSLLSSTDTQYF | TGTGCCAGCAGTTTATTATCTAGCACAGATACGCAGTATTTT
. | TRBJ2-3 | . | TRBV29-1 | CSVEELVTDTQYF | TGCAGCGTTGAAGAGTTGGTCACAGATACGCAGTATTTT
. | TRBJ2-2 | . | TRBV19 | CASSISDTGELFF | TGTGCCAGTAGTATTTCTGACACCGGGGAGCTGTTTTTT
. | TRBJ2-7 | . | TRBV10-3 | CAISDNANGEQYF | TGTGCCATCAGTGATAACGCTAACGGCGAGCAGTACTTC
few | TRBJ2-5 | . | TRBV4-3 | CASSQDTGRETQYF | TGCGCCAGCAGCCAAGATACAGGGCGGGAGACCCAGTACTTC
. | TRBJ1-5 | . | TRBV19 | CATTRGRSNQPQHF | TGTGCCACCACCCGGGGCCGAAGCAATCAGCCCCAGCATTTT
. | TRBJ2-7 | TRBD2 | TRBV6-1 | CASRMGRGGYEQYF | TGTGCCAGCAGGATGGGACGGGGAGGGTACGAGCAGTACTTC
. | TRBJ1-6 | . | TRBV5-4 | CASSQPGQDNSPLHF | TGTGCCAGCAGCCAGCCGGGACAAGATAATTCACCCCTCCACTTT
. | TRBJ1-5 | . | TRBV18 | CASSPQGGAQPQHF | TGTGCCAGCTCACCACAGGGCGGGGCTCAGCCCCAGCATTTT
. | TRBJ1-5 | TRBD1 | TRBV2 | CASSSDRADQPQHF | TGTGCCAGCAGCTCGGACAGGGCAGATCAGCCCCAGCATTTT
. | TRBJ2-5 | TRBD2 | TRBV7-2 | CASSLVAGGETQYF | TGTGCCAGCAGCTTAGTTGCGGGGGGAGAGACCCAGTACTTC
once | TRBJ2-5 | TRBD1 | TRBV5-1 | CASSQTGGRETQYF | TGCGCCAGCAGTCAGACAGGGGGCAGGGAGACCCAGTACTTC
. | TRBJ2-1 | TRBD1 | TRBV5-1 | CASSLIDRVYNEQFF | TGCGCCAGCAGCTTAATTGACAGGGTCTACAATGAGCAGTTCTTC
. | TRBJ2-2 | . | TRBV6-5 | CASRNNRAYTGELFF | TGTGCCAGCAGGAATAACAGGGCTTACACCGGGGAGCTGTTTTTT
. | TRBJ1-2 | . | TRBV30 | CAFHREENYGYTF | TGTGCCTTCCACAGGGAAGAGAACTATGGCTACACCTTC
. | TRBJ1-2 | TRBD1 | TRBV28 | CASTPQTGEIDGYTF | TGTGCCAGCACCCCCCAGACAGGGGAAATCGATGGCTACACCTTC
few | TRBJ1-5 | . | TRBV6-1 | CASSHGGPSHQPQHF | TGTGCCAGCAGTCACGGGGGTCCTTCCCATCAGCCCCAGCATTTT
few | TRBJ1-1 | TRBD1 | TRBV20-1 | CSARDQSDRF | TGCAGTGCTAGAGATCAATCGGACAGGTTT
few | TRBJ2-5 | . | TRBV27 | CASSIRGTQDSYQETQYF | TGTGCCAGCAGCATCCGCGGGACGCAGGACAGTTACCAAGAGACCCAGTACTTC
. | TRBJ2-1 | . | TRBV6-5 | CASSYVSPGPRNEQFF | TGTGCCAGCAGTTACGTATCCCCCGGTCCGCGCAATGAGCAGTTCTTC
. | TRBJ2-3 | . | TRBV2 | CASSEVLRGPDTQYF | TGTGCCAGCAGTGAAGTCCTCAGGGGACCAGATACGCAGTATTTT
. | TRBJ2-7 | . | TRBV30 | CALDSIYEQYF | TGTGCCTTAGACAGCATCTACGAGCAGTACTTC
. | TRBJ2-3 | . | TRBV30 | CAWSVLGLGTDTQYF | TGTGCCTGGAGTGTACTCGGCTTGGGCACAGATACGCAGTATTTT
. | TRBJ1-1 | . | TRBV18 | CASSPSQWTELNTEAFF | TGTGCCAGCTCACCCTCACAGTGGACGGAATTGAACACTGAAGCTTTCTTT
. | TRBJ2-2 | . | TRBV6-7 | CASRDGQGRNTGELFF | TGTGCCAGCAGGGACGGGCAGGGCCGGAACACCGGGGAGCTGTTTTTT
. | TRBJ1-6 | TRBD1 | TRBV2 | CASSEAGGLNSPLHF | TGTGCCAGCAGTGAGGCAGGGGGCCTTAATTCACCCCTCCACTTT
. | TRBJ1-1 | . | TRBV10-2 | CASSEPTSEAFF | TGCGCCAGCAGTGAGCCGACGTCTGAAGCTTTCTTT
. | TRBJ2-1 | TRBD1 | TRBV7-3 | CASSLRVGTGDEQFF | TGTGCCAGCAGCTTAAGGGTGGGGACAGGGGACGAGCAGTTCTTC
. | TRBJ2-7 | . | TRBV11-2 | CASSLDGGPWANEQYF | TGTGCCAGCAGCTTAGACGGGGGACCGTGGGCAAACGAGCAGTACTTC
. | TRBJ1-3 | . | TRBV7-9 | CASSLVGGREVSGNTIYF | TGTGCCAGCAGCTTAGTTGGGGGCAGGGAAGTCTCTGGAAACACCATATATTTT
. | TRBJ2-5 | . | TRBV7-9 | CASSLSETQYF | TGTGCCAGCAGCTTATCGGAGACCCAGTACTTC
. | TRBJ2-2 | TRBD2 | TRBV7-2 | CASSLAGGAGELFF | TGTGCCAGCAGCTTAGCGGGAGGGGCCGGGGAGCTGTTTTTT
few | TRBJ2-2 | . | TRBV20-1 | CSASFTGELFF | TGCAGTGCTAGTTTTACCGGGGAGCTGTTTTTT
. | TRBJ2-7 | TRBD1 | TRBV10-2 | CASRDRGYEQYF | TGCGCCAGCAGGGACAGGGGTTACGAGCAGTACTTC
. | TRBJ2-7 | TRBD1 | TRBV2 | CATGQGFYEQYF | TGTGCCACCGGACAGGGTTTCTACGAGCAGTACTTC
. | TRBJ2-5 | TRBD1 | TRBV5-6 | CASRLRWEQGAKEQYF | TGTGCCAGCAGGTTGCGGTGGGAACAGGGGGCGAAGGAGCAGTACTTC
once | TRBJ2-7 | . | TRBV7-9 | CASSPSPGSSYEQYF | TGTGCCAGCAGCCCCTCCCCCGGGAGCTCCTACGAGCAGTACTTC
. | TRBJ1-2 | TRBD1 | TRBV6-4 | CASSDGNRGTTGYTF | TGTGCCAGCAGTGACGGCAACAGGGGAACCACTGGCTACACCTTC
few | TRBJ1-3 | . | TRBV7-2 | CASSLVLTDTGNTIYF | TGTGCCAGCAGCTTAGTCTTGACGGACACTGGAAACACCATATATTTT
. | TRBJ2-6 | . | TRBV6-6 | CASGSYSGANVLTF | TGTGCCAGCGGTAGTTACTCTGGGGCCAACGTCCTGACTTTC
. | TRBJ2-3 | . | TRBV2 | CASTKTDTQYF | TGTGCCAGCACTAAAACAGATACGCAGTATTTT
. | TRBJ1-4 | . | TRBV2 | CASSEEAPENNEKLFF | TGTGCCAGCAGTGAAGAGGCACCGGAGAATAATGAAAAACTGTTTTTT